These 21 T cell receptor beta chains share one sample of origin, sequenced in a study of shared clonotypes between healthy human individuals. CD45RO-negative cells were positively selected for CCR7, leaving out terminally differentiated effector memory CD45RA+ cells. Sequencing used immunoSEQ multiplex PCR; TCRdb keeps in-frame clones, though not all of them. The sample has about 2.1 million clones; about 93% are singletons. The material sequenced was naive CD8+ T cells from PBMCs. The receptors originated from a man younger than 35 in good health. Some clones in this sample may be carry-over from other donors' samples.

This chain links TRBV28 with TRBJ2-5; tentative D call: TRBD2 (5 bases). Trimming removed 4 bases from V and 2 bases from J, with 8 bases in between. CDR1 is MDHEN and CDR2 is SYDVKM in the germline V gene. The CDR3 runs 13 residues. The CDR3 region has the DNA TGTGCCAGCAGTTCTGACTATCAAGAGACCCAGTACTTC. It translates to CASSSDYQETQYF.

This rearrangement joins TRBV27 to TRBJ1-5; D is uncertain. Per the germline V gene, CDR1 is MNHEY and CDR2 is SMNVEV (reference sequence). This CDR3 is built from 13 residues. V lost 8 bases, J lost 2 bases, and 10 bases lay in between. The CDR3 reads CASRLMGNQPQHF. The CDR3 DNA reads TGTGCCAGCCGGCTAATGGGCAATCAGCCCCAGCATTTT.

The chain recombines TRBV28 with TRBJ2-5; D gene uncertain. From germline, CDR1 is MDHEN and CDR2 SYDVKM. The CDR3 is made up of 16 amino acids. Trimming took off 5 bases at V and 3 bases at J, with 19 bases between the two ends. DNA of the CDR3: TGTGCCAGCAGTACCCCCGGAAGAGCTGACAAAGAGACCCAGTACTTC. Protein sequence: CASSTPGRADKETQYF.

The chain couples TRBV4-1 to TRBJ2-7, with 8 bases fitting TRBD2. Unmatched junction bases numbered 8, after V lost 1 base and J lost 3 bases. The CDR3 has 16 residues. In germline, CDR1 is MGHRA, CDR2 YSYEKL. The CDR3 DNA sequence: TGCGCCAGCAGCCAAGGAACGGGACTAGGTTACTACGAGCAGTACTTC. Its translation is CASSQGTGLGYYEQYF.

The chain combines TRBV5-1 with TRBJ2-3, with D unresolved. Trimming pared 2 bases from V and 2 bases from J, leaving 12 bases between. Germline loops: CDR1 SGHRS, CDR2 YFSETQ. The length of the CDR3 is 15 residues. The CDR3, as DNA: TGCGCCAGCAGCTTCGATTCGAGTTTCACAGATACGCAGTATTTT. Translating it yields CASSFDSSFTDTQYF.

In regard to this clone: The sample holds other DNA sequences that translate to the same CDR3. The rearrangement joins TRBV6-6 to TRBJ2-7; possibly TRBD2 for D (6 bases). Trimming left V 0 bases short and J 6 bases short, with 6 bases between. Per germline, CDR1 MNHNY and CDR2 SVGAGI (reference sequence). This CDR3 region has 12 residues. DNA of the CDR3: TGTGCCAGCAGTTACTCGGGAGGCGAGCAGTACTTC. Amino acid sequence: CASSYSGGEQYF.

The chain combines TRBV27 with TRBJ2-5; D is perhaps TRBD1 (5 bases). Germline-derived CDR1 and CDR2 are MNHEY and SMNVEV (reference sequence). This CDR3 comprises 15 residues. V lost 3 bases and J 2 bases, leaving 13 bases between the germline ends. The CDR3 coding sequence is TGTGCCAGCAGTTTTCAGGGCTGGGGACAAGAGACCCAGTACTTC. Translating gives CASSFQGWGQETQYF.

Comment on this clone: This same CDR3 is encoded by further DNA sequences in the sample. This chain connects TRBV27 to TRBJ2-1; D is unclear. CDR1 MNHEY and CDR2 SMNVEV come from the germline V gene (reference sequence). Between the trimmed V and J ends, which lost 2 bases and 7 bases, there was a span of 6 bases. The CDR3 is 12 amino acids. The CDR3 DNA reads TGTGCCAGCAGTTTAACCAGTAATGAGCAGTTCTTC. It yields the protein CASSLTSNEQFF.

The chain has TRBV29-1 and TRBJ2-1; tentatively, D is TRBD2 (5 bases). CDR3 length: 17 amino acids. Trimming took off 4 bases at V and 1 base at J, with 20 bases between the two ends. CDR1 is SQVTM and CDR2 is ANQGSEA in the germline V gene. CDR3 protein: CSVVGLSGSLSYNEQFF. The CDR3 coding sequence is TGCAGCGTTGTTGGGTTATCGGGGAGTCTGTCCTACAATGAGCAGTTCTTC.

As regards this clone: The identical CDR3 is also encoded by other nucleotide sequences in the sample. The chain combines TRBV7-9 with TRBJ2-5; the D is unclear. Trimming shortened V by 5 bases and J by 2 bases, and 6 bases separated the two germline ends. Germline lookup yields CDR1 SEHNR and CDR2 FQNEAQ (reference sequence). This CDR3 has 12 amino acids. The CDR3 is CASSPVQETQYF. The CDR3 DNA sequence: TGTGCCAGCAGCCCAGTTCAAGAGACCCAGTACTTC.

V gene TRBV27 combines with J gene TRBJ2-7, with a weak D call TRBD1 (6 bases). In germline, CDR1 is MNHEY, CDR2 SMNVEV (reference sequence). CDR3 length: 15 residues. Trimming stripped 1 base from V and 0 bases from J, with 10 bases between. CDR3 sequence reads: CASSLYRANSYEQYF. CDR3 bases: TGTGCCAGCAGTTTATACAGGGCCAACTCCTACGAGCAGTACTTC.

The chain uses TRBV7-3 and TRBJ2-7; D might be TRBD1 or TRBD2, each matching 5 bases. Trimming shortened V by 5 bases and J by 2 bases, and 16 bases separated the two germline ends. This CDR3 spans 15 amino acids. Germline loops: CDR1 SGHTA, CDR2 FQGTGA. CDR3 in DNA: TGTGCCAGCAGCCCCAGACCGGGACGGGCCTACGAGCAGTACTTC. It encodes CASSPRPGRAYEQYF.

CDR3 DNA: TGTGCCAGAAAGACGACAGTCTCTGGAAACACCATATATTTT. The encoded protein is CARKTTVSGNTIYF. The V gene is TRBV6-6, the J gene TRBJ1-3; D is perhaps TRBD1 (5 bases). In germline, CDR1 is MNHNY, CDR2 SVGAGI (reference sequence). The CDR3 contains 14 residues. The germline V and J ends were trimmed by 9 bases and 0 bases, with 12 bases remaining between them.

The CDR3 is CASHSRQEGSGELFF. Here the CDR3 DNA reads TGTGCCAGCCATTCAAGACAGGAAGGGTCCGGGGAGCTGTTTTTT. The J gene is TRBJ2-2, the V gene TRBV7-9, with a possible D match to TRBD1 (6 bases). V lost 8 bases to trimming and J lost 6 bases, with 19 bases between them. Germline CDR1 reads SEHNR; CDR2 reads FQNEAQ (reference sequence). The CDR3 extends over 15 amino acids.

Remarks on this clone: Other DNA sequences within the sample encode an identical CDR3. The chain joins TRBV4-3 to TRBJ2-7; 10 bases are a match to TRBD1. Germline V gene sequence: CDR1 LGHNA, CDR2 YSLEER. The ends lost 0 bases at V and 4 bases at J; junction bases unmatched: 3. The CDR3 is made up of 15 amino acids. The CDR3 region is CASSQDWTGGYEQYF. For the CDR3, the DNA is TGCGCCAGCAGCCAAGATTGGACAGGGGGTTACGAGCAGTACTTC.

This chain links TRBV2 with TRBJ1-1, with a tentative D call TRBD1 (5 bases). The CDR3 totals 16 residues. Trimming left V 0 bases short and J 5 bases short, with 16 bases between. Germline V gives CDR1 SNHLY, CDR2 FYNNEI. CDR3 loop: CASSEALLGGGTEAFF. CDR3 nucleotide sequence: TGTGCCAGCAGTGAAGCGCTTCTTGGGGGTGGGACTGAAGCTTTCTTT.

J is TRBJ2-3 and V is TRBV9, with 9 bases lining up with TRBD1. Trimming removed 3 bases from V and 5 bases from J; junction bases left unmatched: 7. The CDR3 totals 15 residues. Germline lookup yields CDR1 SGDLS and CDR2 YYNGEE. CDR3 DNA sequence: TGTGCCAGCAGCGCCCGAGGACAGGGGATAGATACGCAGTATTTT. Its protein product is CASSARGQGIDTQYF.

The rearrangement links TRBV6-5 to TRBJ2-1; the D gene is possibly TRBD2 (7 bases). Germline lookup yields CDR1 MNHEY and CDR2 SVGAGI. V gave up 3 bases and J gave up 5 bases, with 11 bases separating them. This CDR3 contains 14 residues. CDR3 nucleotide sequence: TGTGCCAGCAGTTATGCGGGGGCCGACAATGAGCAGTTCTTC. Encoded protein: CASSYAGADNEQFF.

This chain uses TRBV28 with TRBJ2-2, with D possibly being TRBD1 (5 bases). The germline CDR1 and CDR2 sequences are MDHEN and SYDVKM. This CDR3 region has 16 residues. Trimming pared 2 bases from V and 3 bases from J, leaving 13 bases between. In DNA form, the CDR3 reads TGTGCCAGCAGTTTACAGGGCCTTCGGGACACCGGGGAGCTGTTTTTT. It encodes CASSLQGLRDTGELFF.

The chain couples TRBV29-1 to TRBJ1-2; D perhaps matches TRBD1 (5 bases). V shed 3 bases and J shed 13 bases, with 12 bases lying between them. CDR3 length: 10 amino acids. Germline V gene sequence: CDR1 SQVTM, CDR2 ANQGSEA. The CDR3 DNA reads as TGCAGCGTTGAGAGGTGGGGCCTCACCTTC. This sequence encodes CSVERWGLTF. Combining the CDR3 with reference TRBV29-1 and TRBJ1-2 gives the whole variable domain SAVISQKPSRDICQRGTSLTIQCQVDSQVTMMFWYRQQPGQSLTLIATANQGSEATYESGFVIDKFPISRPNLTFSTLTVSNMSPEDSSIYLCSVERWGLTFGSGTRLTVV.

This chain uses TRBV5-1 with TRBJ1-2, with 8 bases fitting TRBD1. Germline V gives CDR1 SGHRS, CDR2 YFSETQ. V lost 6 bases, J lost 8 bases, and 12 bases stayed unmatched. The length of the CDR3 is 14 residues. The CDR3 nucleotides read TGCGCCAGCAACCGTTACAGGGGGGAGGAAGGCTACACCTTC. Translating it yields CASNRYRGEEGYTF. The variable domain in full, with the rest retrieved from reference TRBV5-1 and TRBJ1-2, is KAGVTQTPRYLIKTRGQQVTLSCSPISGHRSVSWYQQTPGQGLQFLFEYFSETQRNKGNFPGRFSGRQFSNSRSEMNVSTLELGDSALYLCASNRYRGEEGYTFGSGTRLTVV.